These 29 T cell receptor beta chains share one sample of origin, sequenced in a study of T cell responses to AZD1222 COVID-19 vaccine. Sequencing used immunoSEQ multiplex PCR; TCRdb keeps in-frame clones, though not all of them. The table lists fewer than 100,000 clones, around 84% of them singletons. Material: peripheral blood, obtained on day 0 of AZD1222 vaccination. These receptors were obtained from an adult in good health.

The chain couples TRBV4-2 to TRBJ2-5, with 14 nucleotides matching TRBD2. V shed 1 base and J 5 bases; nucleotides not matched to a gene: 15. The CDR3 length is 20 residues. Germline CDR1 is LGHNA and CDR2 is YNFKEQ. CDR3 loop: CASSQGSGGTSGGWMETQYF. The CDR3 DNA follows: TGTGCCAGCAGCCAAGGGTCCGGGGGGACTAGCGGGGGCTGGATGGAGACCCAGTACTTC.

The rearrangement uses TRBV9 and TRBJ2-5, with D hard to call. This CDR3 is 14 amino acids long. The V end lost 0 bases, the J end lost 1 base, and 7 bases lay between the germline ends. Per the germline V gene, CDR1 is SGDLS and CDR2 is YYNGEE. The CDR3 is CASSVGPAQETQYF. CDR3 in DNA: TGTGCCAGCAGCGTAGGTCCAGCCCAAGAGACCCAGTACTTC.

V gene TRBV30 combines with J gene TRBJ1-3; D is uncertain. The CDR3 loop spans 13 amino acids. Trimming removed 0 bases at V and 7 bases at J, with 10 bases between. CDR1 is GTSNPN and CDR2 is SVGIG in the germline V gene (reference sequence). The chain's CDR3 is CAWSVIRWNTIYF. The CDR3, as DNA: TGTGCCTGGAGTGTAATTAGGTGGAACACCATATATTTT.

This chain uses TRBV11-2 with TRBJ2-1; TRBD2 matches 8 bases. The CDR3 runs to 15 residues. Germline values: CDR1 SGHAT, CDR2 FQNNGV. Trimming removed 0 bases from V and 8 bases from J; junction bases left unmatched: 6. The CDR3 loop is CASSLDQRGIYEQFF. The CDR3 DNA follows: TGTGCCAGCAGCTTAGATCAGCGGGGGATTTATGAGCAGTTCTTC.

The J gene is TRBJ1-1, the V gene TRBV6-1, with a possible D match to TRBD1 (5 bases). The germline gives CDR1 MNHNS, CDR2 SASEGT. Trimming stripped 2 bases from V and 6 bases from J, with 13 bases between. The CDR3 extends over 14 amino acids. For the CDR3, the DNA is TGTGCCAGCAGTGAACGGGCGGCAGGGTCTGAAGCTTTCTTT. Protein sequence: CASSERAAGSEAFF.

CDR3 nucleotides: TGTGCCAGCAGCTTGGGTCGGGACAGGGGGTTTGAGACCCAGTACTTC. Its protein is CASSLGRDRGFETQYF. This rearrangement joins TRBV5-6 to TRBJ2-5; TRBD1 agrees at 11 bases. Germline V lookup: CDR1 SGHDT, CDR2 YYEEEE. The CDR3 extends over 16 amino acids. V was pared by 0 bases and J by 5 bases, with 6 bases of the junction left unmatched.

Comment on this clone: The same CDR3 also results from other DNA sequences found in this sample. V is TRBV7-9 and J is TRBJ1-2; 8 positions match TRBD1. The CDR3 has 13 residues. Germline CDR1 and CDR2: SEHNR and FQNEAQ (reference sequence). Germline trimming cut 5 bases from V and 5 bases from J; bases unmatched to any gene: 4. The CDR3 protein is CASSPTGGYGYTF. CDR3 nucleotides: TGTGCCAGCAGCCCTACAGGGGGGTATGGCTACACCTTC.

The chain uses TRBV6-5 and TRBJ1-2; D might be TRBD1 (6 bases). There are 15 residues in the CDR3. Deletions cut 6 bases from V and 5 bases from J, with 19 bases between. The germline CDR1 and CDR2 sequences are MNHEY and SVGAGI. CDR3 bases: TGTGCCAGCAGCCACAAAGGGGGGTTTGGGTATGGCTACACCTTC. Residues: CASSHKGGFGYGYTF.

The chain couples TRBV2 to TRBJ1-3; no firm D call. The CDR3 length is 12 residues. V dropped 6 bases and J dropped 4 bases, with 7 bases sitting between them. Germline-derived CDR1 and CDR2 are SNHLY and FYNNEI. CDR3: CASSYGGNTIYF. Written as DNA, the CDR3 is TGTGCCAGCAGCTACGGGGGAAACACCATATATTTT. The variable domain in full, completed from reference TRBV2 and TRBJ1-3, reads EPEVTQTPSHQVTQMGQEVILRCVPISNHLYFYWYRQILGQKVEFLVSFYNNEISEKSEIFDDQFSVERPDGSNFTLKIRSTKLEDSAMYFCASSYGGNTIYFGEGSWLTVV.

The J gene is TRBJ2-7, the V gene TRBV7-2, with 10 nucleotides matching TRBD1. This CDR3 region has 14 residues. CDR1 is SGHTA and CDR2 is FQGNSA in the germline V gene. The junction had 6 bases not matched to a gene; V was cut back by 6 bases and J by 4 bases. CDR3 coding DNA: TGTGCCAGCAGACTTGACAGGGGGCTTTACGAGCAGTACTTC. Translating gives CASRLDRGLYEQYF. The full variable domain, its missing parts supplied by reference TRBV7-2 and TRBJ2-7, is GAGVSQSPSNKVTEKGKDVELRCDPISGHTALYWYRQSLGQGLEFLIYFQGNSAPDKSGLPSDRFSAERTGGSVSTLTIQRTQQEDSAVYLCASRLDRGLYEQYFGPGTRLTVT.

This chain links TRBV24-1 with TRBJ1-2; 7 bases align to TRBD1. With V trimmed by 0 bases and J by 7 bases, 4 bases remained unmatched. From germline, CDR1 is KGHDR and CDR2 SFDVKD. The CDR3 covers 14 residues. The CDR3 region has the DNA TGTGCCACCAGTGATTTGGACAGGGCAGCTGGCTACACCTTC. This translates into CATSDLDRAAGYTF.

The DNA of the CDR3 is TGCGCCAGCAGCCGGGTGCCGGGGCTAGCGGGGGCCCTAAACACCGGGGAGCTGTTTTTT. Amino acid sequence: CASSRVPGLAGALNTGELFF. The V call is TRBV4-1, the J call TRBJ2-2, with 10 bases that match TRBD2. Trimming at V came to 4 bases and at J to 2 bases, leaving 16 bases not matched to a gene. The CDR3 runs 20 residues. CDR1 is MGHRA and CDR2 is YSYEKL in the germline V gene.

The chain has TRBV5-8 and TRBJ1-1, with 7 positions matching TRBD1. In germline, CDR1 is SGHTS, CDR2 YDEGEE. The CDR3 length is 15 residues. The V segment lost 2 bases and the J segment 2 bases; nucleotides outside the gene matches: 6. The CDR3 bases are TGTGCCAGCAGCTTCCAGGGGGGAGGAAACACTGAAGCTTTCTTT. This sequence encodes CASSFQGGGNTEAFF.

V is TRBV6-1 and J is TRBJ2-5; D unclear. Germline assignment: CDR1 MNHNS and CDR2 SASEGT. The ends were cut back, 1 base at V and 3 bases at J, with 12 bases in the middle. The CDR3 length is 15 residues. The CDR3 loop reads CASSEGVWAEETQYF. The CDR3 DNA reads as TGTGCCAGCAGTGAAGGGGTCTGGGCGGAAGAGACCCAGTACTTC.

The V call is TRBV2, the J call TRBJ1-6; 12 positions agree with TRBD1. The CDR3 runs 15 residues. From germline, CDR1 is SNHLY and CDR2 FYNNEI. J lost 7 bases, V lost 7 bases, and 5 bases had no gene match. The CDR3 region is CASTGQGAGNSPLHF. The CDR3, as DNA: TGTGCCAGCACGGGACAGGGGGCGGGAAATTCACCCCTCCACTTT.

The chain joins TRBV7-6 to TRBJ1-4; TRBD1 aligns across 10 bases. J gave up 7 bases and V 5 bases, and 7 bases lay outside the gene matches. This CDR3 is built from 15 residues. Germline V CDR1 and CDR2: SGHVS, FNYEAQ. CDR3 coding DNA: TGTGCCAGCAGCGACTGGACAGGGGGTCGTGAAAAACTGTTTTTT. The encoded protein is CASSDWTGGREKLFF. The variable domain in full, completed from reference TRBV7-6 and TRBJ1-4, reads GAGVSQSPRYKVTKRGQDVALRCDPISGHVSLYWYRQALGQGPEFLTYFNYEAQQDKSGLPNDRFSAERPEGSISTLTIQRTEQRDSAMYRCASSDWTGGREKLFFGSGTQLSVL.

This clone has ten or more counts. This chain links TRBV19 with TRBJ2-5, with D possibly called TRBD1 or TRBD2 (5 bases each). The CDR3 has 13 residues. Germline V gene data show CDR1 as LNHDA and CDR2 as SQIVND (reference sequence). V was shortened by 9 bases and J by 5 bases, with 16 bases between the two germline ends. The CDR3 region has the DNA TGTGCCAGCGGCGACAGCCGAGGGGAGACCCAGTACTTC. Its protein product is CASGDSRGETQYF. Using reference TRBV19 and TRBJ2-5 for the parts outside the CDR3, the full variable domain is DGGITQSPKYLFRKEGQNVTLSCEQNLNHDAMYWYRQDPGQGLRLIYYSQIVNDFQKGDIAEGYSVSREKKESFPLTVTSAQKNPTAFYLCASGDSRGETQYFGPGTRLLVL.

The chain has TRBV9 and TRBJ1-3; D call uncertain. This CDR3 is 14 amino acids long. CDR1 is SGDLS and CDR2 is YYNGEE in the germline V gene. Trimming removed 0 bases from V and 2 bases from J, with 6 bases in between. The CDR3 DNA reads as TGTGCCAGCAGCGTAGGGCAGCCTGGAAACACCATATATTTT. As protein: CASSVGQPGNTIYF.

This chain joins TRBV18 and TRBJ2-4, with D uncertain. This CDR3 is built from 14 residues. Germline lookup yields CDR1 KGHSH and CDR2 LQKENI. With 6 bases removed from V and 0 bases from J, the gap between germline ends came to 9 bases. The CDR3 sequence: CASSPGLAKNIQYF. The DNA for the CDR3 is TGTGCCAGCTCTCCCGGGCTAGCCAAAAACATTCAGTACTTC. The full variable domain, completed using reference TRBV18 and TRBJ2-4, is NAGVMQNPRHLVRRRGQEARLRCSPMKGHSHVYWYRQLPEEGLKFMVYLQKENIIDESGMPKERFSAEFPKEGPSILRIQQVVRGDSAAYFCASSPGLAKNIQYFGAGTRLSVL.

The chain recombines TRBV18 with TRBJ1-5, with 10 nucleotides matching TRBD1. Germline values: CDR1 KGHSH, CDR2 LQKENI. The V gene end was trimmed by 2 bases and the J gene end by 4 bases; junction bases not matched to a gene: 5. The CDR3 covers 16 residues. In DNA, the CDR3 is TGTGCCAGCTCACCAACGGGACAGGGGAATAATCAGCCCCAGCATTTT. It codes for CASSPTGQGNNQPQHF.

The chain joins TRBV19 to TRBJ1-1; maybe TRBD1 (6 bases). V lost 3 bases and J lost 1, with 9 bases in between. Looked up from germline, CDR1 is LNHDA and CDR2 is SQIVND (reference sequence). CDR3 length: 14 residues. CDR3 amino acids: CASSMGQSNTEAFF. In DNA form, the CDR3 reads TGTGCCAGTAGTATGGGACAATCGAACACTGAAGCTTTCTTT.

The rearrangement joins TRBV7-9 to TRBJ1-1, with a possible D match to TRBD1 (6 bases). Germline loops: CDR1 SEHNR, CDR2 FQNEAQ (reference sequence). Deletions cut 0 bases from V and 5 bases from J, with 13 bases between. The CDR3 sequence is 15 residues long. CDR3 in DNA: TGTGCCAGCAGCTTAGCGGGGGGGCGCGAGACTGAAGCTTTCTTT. It encodes CASSLAGGRETEAFF.

The genes are TRBV24-1 and TRBJ2-3; 10 bases are a match to TRBD1. The CDR3 length is 16 residues. Germline V gene sequence: CDR1 KGHDR, CDR2 SFDVKD. V dropped 3 bases and J dropped 0; count of bases not matched to a gene: 2. The CDR3 sequence is CATSDPTGGSTDTQYF. In nucleotides, the CDR3 is TGTGCCACCAGTGATCCGACAGGGGGCAGCACAGATACGCAGTATTTT.

This clone was detected once. CDR3 coding DNA: TGTGCCAGTAGTCAATCCCCCGGGGGCAATCAGCCCCAGCATTTT. Translation: CASSQSPGGNQPQHF. This sequence joins TRBV19 and TRBJ1-5; D is undetermined. The germline V gene encodes CDR1 LNHDA and CDR2 SQIVND (reference sequence). The CDR3 extends over 15 amino acids. V lost 5 bases, J lost 2 bases, and 13 bases lay in between.

The chain joins TRBV27 to TRBJ2-3; no clear D gene. Per the germline V gene, CDR1 is MNHEY and CDR2 is SMNVEV (reference sequence). The CDR3 runs to 14 residues. V lost 4 bases, J lost 4 bases, and 12 bases lay in between. The CDR3 here is CASSYYPTPDTQYF. As DNA, the CDR3 is TGTGCCAGCAGTTATTACCCCACCCCAGATACGCAGTATTTT.

V and J are TRBV28 and TRBJ2-7, with D perhaps matching TRBD1 or TRBD2 (6 bases each). CDR1 and CDR2 (germline): MDHEN, SYDVKM. The CDR3 is 15 residues long. Trimming shortened V by 5 bases and J by 3 bases, and 17 bases separated the two germline ends. CDR3 DNA: TGTGCCAGCAGTCCGGCCCCCGGAGGGGGCTACGAGCAGTACTTC. This codes for CASSPAPGGGYEQYF.

The chain has TRBV19 and TRBJ2-7; 11 nucleotides agree with TRBD1. The CDR3 extends over 14 amino acids. V shed 6 bases and J 7 bases; nucleotides not matched to a gene: 8. The germline V gene has CDR1 LNHDA and CDR2 SQIVND (reference sequence). The CDR3 loop is CASRAGQGAREQYF. The CDR3 DNA sequence: TGTGCCAGTAGGGCCGGACAGGGGGCGAGGGAGCAGTACTTC.

This chain connects TRBV20-1 to TRBJ1-2, with D possibly TRBD1 on 5 matching bases. Trimming took 3 bases from V and 6 from J, leaving 14 bases between them. Germline V gene data show CDR1 as DFQATT and CDR2 as SNEGSKA (reference sequence). The CDR3 is made up of 13 amino acids. The CDR3 region has the DNA TGCAGTGCTAGTAAGGGGCCGGATCATGGCTACACCTTC. Translation: CSASKGPDHGYTF.

This clone was counted a few times. This chain connects TRBV6-5 to TRBJ1-5; 11 bases are a match to TRBD1. After removal of 6 bases from V and 7 bases from J, the junction contained 8 bases not matched to a gene. This CDR3 is 15 amino acids long. Germline lookup yields CDR1 MNHEY and CDR2 SVGAGI. The CDR3 is CASRGGTGGWQPQHF. The CDR3 DNA reads as TGTGCCAGCAGGGGCGGGACAGGGGGTTGGCAGCCCCAGCATTTT.